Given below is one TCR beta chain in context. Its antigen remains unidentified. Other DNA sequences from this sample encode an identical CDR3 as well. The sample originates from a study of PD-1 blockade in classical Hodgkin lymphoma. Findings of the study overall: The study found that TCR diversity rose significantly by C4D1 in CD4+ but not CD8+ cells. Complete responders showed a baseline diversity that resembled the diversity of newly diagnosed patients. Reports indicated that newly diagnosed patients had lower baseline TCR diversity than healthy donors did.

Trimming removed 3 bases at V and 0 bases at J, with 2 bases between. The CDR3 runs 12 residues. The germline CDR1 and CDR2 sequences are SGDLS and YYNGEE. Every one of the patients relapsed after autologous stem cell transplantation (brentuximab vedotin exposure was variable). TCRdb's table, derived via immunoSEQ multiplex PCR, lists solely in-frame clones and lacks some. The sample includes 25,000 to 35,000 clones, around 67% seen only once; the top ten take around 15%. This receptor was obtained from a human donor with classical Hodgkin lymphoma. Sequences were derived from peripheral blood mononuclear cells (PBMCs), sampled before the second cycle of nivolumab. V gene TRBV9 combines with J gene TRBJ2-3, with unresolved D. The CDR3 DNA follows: TGTGCCAGCAGCGCCAGCACAGATACGCAGTATTTT. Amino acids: CASSASTDTQYF.